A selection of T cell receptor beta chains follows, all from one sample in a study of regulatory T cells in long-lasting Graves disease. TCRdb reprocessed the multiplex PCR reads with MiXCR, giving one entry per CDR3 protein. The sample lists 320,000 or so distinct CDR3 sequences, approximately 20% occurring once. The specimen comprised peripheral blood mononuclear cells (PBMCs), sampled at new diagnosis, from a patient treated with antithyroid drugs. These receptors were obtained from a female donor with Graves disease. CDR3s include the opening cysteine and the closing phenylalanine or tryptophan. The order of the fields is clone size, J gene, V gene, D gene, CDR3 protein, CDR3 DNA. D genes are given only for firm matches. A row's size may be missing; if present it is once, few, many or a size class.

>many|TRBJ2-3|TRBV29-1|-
CSVELSGGRDTQYF
TGCAGCGTTGAATTGTCCGGGGGTCGGGATACGCAGTATTTT
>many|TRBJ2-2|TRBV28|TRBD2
CASSSSSGRTWYTGELFF
TGTGCCAGCAGTTCCTCTAGCGGGAGGACATGGTACACCGGGGAGCTGTTTTTT
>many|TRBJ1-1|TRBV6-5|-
CASSYSGVNTEAFF
TGTGCCAGCAGTTACTCCGGGGTGAACACTGAAGCTTTCTTT
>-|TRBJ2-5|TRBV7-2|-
CASSLDGKGQETQYF
TGTGCCAGCAGCTTAGATGGGAAGGGGCAAGAGACCCAGTACTTC
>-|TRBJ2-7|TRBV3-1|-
CASSRQGVPGGPGYF
TGTGCCAGCAGCCGACAGGGCGTCCCGGGAGGTCCTGGGTACTTC
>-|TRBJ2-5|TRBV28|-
CASSKNGGQETQYF
TGTGCCAGCAGCAAAAACGGAGGGCAAGAGACCCAGTACTTC
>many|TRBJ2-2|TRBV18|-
CASSTDRIWNTGELFF
TGTGCCAGCTCGACCGACAGGATATGGAACACCGGGGAGCTGTTTTTT
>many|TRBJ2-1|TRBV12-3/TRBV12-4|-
CASSKEYEQFF
TGTGCCAGCAGTAAGGAATATGAGCAGTTCTTC
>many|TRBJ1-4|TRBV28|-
CASRTIRIGDEKLFF
TGTGCCAGCAGGACCATCAGGATCGGAGATGAAAAACTGTTTTTT
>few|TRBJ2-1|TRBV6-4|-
CASSYSGRGRNEQFF
TGTGCCAGCAGTTACTCAGGGCGGGGTCGGAATGAGCAGTTCTTC
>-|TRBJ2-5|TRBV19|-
CASSIDPGTIQETQYF
TGTGCCAGTAGTATAGACCCGGGGACAATACAAGAGACCCAGTACTTC
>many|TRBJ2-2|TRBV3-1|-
CASSQRSAADTGELFF
TGTGCCAGCAGCCAACGTTCGGCCGCGGACACCGGGGAGCTGTTTTTT
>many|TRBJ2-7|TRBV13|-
CASRTRSTYEQYF
TGTGCCAGCCGAACTAGGAGTACCTACGAGCAGTACTTC
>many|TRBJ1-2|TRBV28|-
CASSFDRNYGYTF
TGTGCCAGCAGTTTCGACAGGAACTATGGCTACACCTTC
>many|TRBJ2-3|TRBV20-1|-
CSASDTPVADTQYF
TGCAGTGCTAGTGACACACCCGTGGCAGATACGCAGTATTTT
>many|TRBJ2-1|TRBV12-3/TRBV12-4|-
CASSLRTNEQFF
TGTGCCAGCAGTCTGAGGACCAATGAGCAGTTCTTC
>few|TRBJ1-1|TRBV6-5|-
CASSFMVVGSEAFF
TGTGCCAGCAGTTTTATGGTGGTGGGTTCTGAAGCTTTCTTT
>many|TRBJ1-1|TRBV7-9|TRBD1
CASSPSRDRTVNTEAFF
TGTGCCAGCAGCCCTTCGCGGGACAGAACTGTGAACACTGAAGCTTTCTTT
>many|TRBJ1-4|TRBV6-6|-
CASSYSGRATNEKLFF
TGTGCCAGCAGTTACTCGGGCAGAGCAACTAATGAAAAACTGTTTTTT
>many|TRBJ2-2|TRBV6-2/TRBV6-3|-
CASSYGSELTNTGELFF
TGTGCCAGCAGTTACGGTAGCGAACTAACGAACACCGGGGAGCTGTTTTTT
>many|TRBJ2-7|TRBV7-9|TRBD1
CASSSNTGGAYEQYF
TGTGCCAGCAGCTCCAATACAGGGGGCGCATACGAGCAGTACTTC
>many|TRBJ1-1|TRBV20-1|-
CSASGRAGKTEAFF
TGCAGTGCTAGTGGCCGGGCTGGGAAGACTGAAGCTTTCTTT
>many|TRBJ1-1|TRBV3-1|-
CASSHPGGAFF
TGTGCCAGCAGCCATCCAGGCGGGGCTTTCTTT
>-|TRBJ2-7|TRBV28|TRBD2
CASSSSGRAREQYF
TGTGCCAGCAGTTCGAGCGGGAGGGCCCGCGAGCAGTACTTC
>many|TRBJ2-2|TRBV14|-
CASSQVPTNTGELFF
TGTGCCAGCAGCCAGGTCCCGACAAACACCGGGGAGCTGTTTTTT
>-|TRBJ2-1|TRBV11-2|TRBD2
CASSFLAGEINEQFF
TGTGCCAGCAGCTTTCTAGCGGGAGAAATTAATGAGCAGTTCTTC
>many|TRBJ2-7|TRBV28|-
CASSSTIWDVSSYEQYF
TGTGCCAGCAGTTCTACAATTTGGGACGTGAGCTCCTACGAGCAGTACTTC
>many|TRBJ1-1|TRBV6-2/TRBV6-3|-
CASNFDRRDTEAFF
TGTGCCAGCAACTTCGACAGGCGAGACACTGAAGCTTTCTTT
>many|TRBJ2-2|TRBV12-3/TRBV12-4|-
CASGATNTGELFF
TGTGCCTCGGGGGCAACGAACACCGGGGAGCTGTTTTTT
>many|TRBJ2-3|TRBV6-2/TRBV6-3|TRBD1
CASSWDRGAADTQYF
TGTGCCAGCAGTTGGGACAGGGGGGCCGCAGATACGCAGTATTTT
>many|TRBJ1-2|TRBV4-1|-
CASSHPARNYGYTF
TGCGCCAGCAGCCATCCCGCTAGGAACTATGGCTACACCTTC
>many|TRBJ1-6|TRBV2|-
CASLGIYNSPLHF
TGTGCCAGTCTAGGGATCTATAATTCACCCCTCCACTTT
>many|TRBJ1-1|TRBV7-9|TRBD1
CASRLDSGTGHTEAFF
TGTGCCAGCAGATTAGATTCCGGGACAGGACACACTGAAGCTTTCTTT
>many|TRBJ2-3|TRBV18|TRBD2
CASSPLGLGIDTQYF
TGTGCCAGCTCACCTCTCGGACTAGGGATAGATACGCAGTATTTT
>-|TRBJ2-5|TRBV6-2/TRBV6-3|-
CASSYGGIQETQYF
TGTGCCAGCAGTTACGGGGGGATCCAAGAGACCCAGTACTTC
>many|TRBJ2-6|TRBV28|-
CASTTGANVLTF
TGTGCCAGTACGACTGGGGCCAACGTCCTGACTTTC
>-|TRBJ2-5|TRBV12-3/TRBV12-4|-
CASRGVGETQYF
TGTGCCAGCAGGGGGGTAGGGGAGACCCAGTACTTC
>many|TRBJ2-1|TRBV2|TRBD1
CASSEWRTGEYNEQFF
TGTGCCAGCAGTGAATGGCGGACAGGGGAATACAATGAGCAGTTCTTC
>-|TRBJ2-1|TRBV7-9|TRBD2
CASSPTGGATPLGEQFF
TGTGCCAGCAGCCCCACGGGGGGGGCGACTCCCCTCGGTGAGCAGTTCTTC
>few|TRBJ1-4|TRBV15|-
CATSRDLPGGVGEKLFF
TGTGCCACCAGCAGAGATCTTCCTGGGGGGGTAGGGGAAAAACTGTTTTTT
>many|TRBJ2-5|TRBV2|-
CASSDGRETQYF
TGTGCCAGCAGTGATGGTCGAGAGACCCAGTACTTC
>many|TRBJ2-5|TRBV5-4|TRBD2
CASSRGTSGSRETQYF
TGTGCCAGCAGTCGGGGGACTAGCGGGAGTCGGGAGACCCAGTACTTC
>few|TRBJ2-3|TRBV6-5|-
CASSYDQNTDTQYF
TGTGCCAGCAGTTACGACCAGAACACAGATACGCAGTATTTT
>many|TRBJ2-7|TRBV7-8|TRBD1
CASSPRTGVEQYF
TGTGCCAGCAGCCCGAGGACAGGGGTCGAGCAGTACTTC
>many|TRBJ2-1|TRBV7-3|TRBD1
CASSTEGQGASEQFF
TGTGCCAGCAGCACCGAAGGACAGGGGGCGTCTGAGCAGTTCTTC
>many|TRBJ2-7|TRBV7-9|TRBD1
CASSTDRALHEQYF
TGTGCCAGCAGTACGGACAGGGCGCTCCACGAGCAGTACTTC
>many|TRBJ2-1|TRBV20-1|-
CSAIPLNGYYNEQFF
TGCAGTGCTATTCCTCTCAACGGGTACTACAATGAGCAGTTCTTC
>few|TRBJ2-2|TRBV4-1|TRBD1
CASSRQGAGGELFF
TGCGCCAGCAGCCGCCAGGGGGCAGGCGGGGAGCTGTTTTTT
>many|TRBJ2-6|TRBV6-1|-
CASSVKGGGGGSGANVLTF
TGTGCCAGCAGCGTCAAAGGGGGGGGCGGGGGCTCTGGGGCCAACGTCCTGACTTTC
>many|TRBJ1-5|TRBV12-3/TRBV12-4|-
CASSPGRGSSNQPQHF
TGTGCCAGCAGCCCCGGGCGCGGGTCGAGCAATCAGCCCCAGCATTTT
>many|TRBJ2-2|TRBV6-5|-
CASSFSANTGELFF
TGTGCCAGCAGTTTCTCTGCGAACACCGGGGAGCTGTTTTTT
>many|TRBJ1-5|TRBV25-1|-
CASSENGSNQPQHF
TGTGCCAGCAGTGAAAACGGTAGCAATCAGCCCCAGCATTTT
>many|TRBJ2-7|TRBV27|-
CASRRGKYEQYF
TGTGCCAGCAGGAGGGGGAAGTACGAGCAGTACTTC
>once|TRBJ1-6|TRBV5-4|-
CASSIGQGMDSALHF
TGTGCCAGCAGCATAGGGCAGGGGATGGATTCAGCGCTCCACTTT
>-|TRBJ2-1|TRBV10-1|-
CASSESPRANEQFF
TGCGCCAGCAGTGAGTCGCCCAGGGCTAATGAGCAGTTCTTC
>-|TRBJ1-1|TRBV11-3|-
CASSPHLGGAPFGEAFF
TGTGCCAGCAGCCCCCATCTCGGGGGCGCACCCTTTGGTGAAGCTTTCTTT
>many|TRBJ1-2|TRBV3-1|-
CASSETDNDAYGYTF
TGTGCCAGCAGTGAAACGGACAACGATGCCTATGGCTACACCTTC
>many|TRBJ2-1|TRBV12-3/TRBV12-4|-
CASGLGEPYNEQFF
TGTGCCAGCGGGTTAGGGGAGCCGTACAATGAGCAGTTCTTC
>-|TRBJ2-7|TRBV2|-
CASSWDFLLNPSYEQYF
TGTGCCAGCAGTTGGGACTTCCTACTAAATCCCTCCTACGAGCAGTACTTC